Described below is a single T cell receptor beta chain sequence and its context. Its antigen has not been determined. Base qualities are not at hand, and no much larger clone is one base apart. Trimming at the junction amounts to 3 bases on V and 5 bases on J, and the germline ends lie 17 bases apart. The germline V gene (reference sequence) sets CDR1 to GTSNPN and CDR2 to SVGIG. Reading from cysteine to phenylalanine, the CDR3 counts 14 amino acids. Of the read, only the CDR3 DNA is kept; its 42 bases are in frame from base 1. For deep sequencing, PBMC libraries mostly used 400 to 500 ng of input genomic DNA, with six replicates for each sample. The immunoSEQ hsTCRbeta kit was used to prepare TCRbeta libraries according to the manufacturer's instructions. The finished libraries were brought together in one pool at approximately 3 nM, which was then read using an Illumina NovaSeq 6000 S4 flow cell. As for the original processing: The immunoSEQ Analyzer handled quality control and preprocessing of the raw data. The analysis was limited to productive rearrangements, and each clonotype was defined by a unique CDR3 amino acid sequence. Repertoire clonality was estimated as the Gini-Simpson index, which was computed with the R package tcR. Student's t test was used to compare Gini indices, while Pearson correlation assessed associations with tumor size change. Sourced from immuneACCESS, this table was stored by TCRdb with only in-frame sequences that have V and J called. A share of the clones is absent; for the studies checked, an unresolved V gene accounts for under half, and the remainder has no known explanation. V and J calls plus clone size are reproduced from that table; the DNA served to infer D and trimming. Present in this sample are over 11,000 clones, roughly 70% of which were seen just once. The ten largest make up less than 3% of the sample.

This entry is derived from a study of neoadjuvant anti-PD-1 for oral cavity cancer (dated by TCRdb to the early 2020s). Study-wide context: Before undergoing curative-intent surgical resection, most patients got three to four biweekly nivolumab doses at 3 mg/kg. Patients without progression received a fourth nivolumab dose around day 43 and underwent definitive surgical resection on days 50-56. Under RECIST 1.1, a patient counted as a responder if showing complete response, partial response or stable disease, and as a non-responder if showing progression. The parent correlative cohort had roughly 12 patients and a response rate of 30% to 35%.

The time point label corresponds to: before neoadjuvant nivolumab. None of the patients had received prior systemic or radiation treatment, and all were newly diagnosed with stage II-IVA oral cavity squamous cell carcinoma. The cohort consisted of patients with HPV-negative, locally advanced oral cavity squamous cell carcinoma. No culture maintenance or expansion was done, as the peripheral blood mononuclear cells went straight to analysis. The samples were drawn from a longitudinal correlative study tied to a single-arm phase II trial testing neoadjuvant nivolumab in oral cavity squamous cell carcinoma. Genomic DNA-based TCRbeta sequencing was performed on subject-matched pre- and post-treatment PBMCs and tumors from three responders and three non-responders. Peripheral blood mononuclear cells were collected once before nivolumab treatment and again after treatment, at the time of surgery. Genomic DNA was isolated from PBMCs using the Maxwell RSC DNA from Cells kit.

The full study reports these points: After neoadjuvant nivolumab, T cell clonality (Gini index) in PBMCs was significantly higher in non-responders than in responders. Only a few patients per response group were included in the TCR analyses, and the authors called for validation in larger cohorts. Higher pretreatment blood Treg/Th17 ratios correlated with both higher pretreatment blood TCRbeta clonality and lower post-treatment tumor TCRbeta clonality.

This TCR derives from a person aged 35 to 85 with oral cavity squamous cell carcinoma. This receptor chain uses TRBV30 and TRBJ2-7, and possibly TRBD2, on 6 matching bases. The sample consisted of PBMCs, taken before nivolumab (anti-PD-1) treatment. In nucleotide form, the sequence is TGTGCCTGGAGCTCGTGGGCAGGGAGGCACGAGCAGTACTTC. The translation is CAWSSWAGRHEQYF.